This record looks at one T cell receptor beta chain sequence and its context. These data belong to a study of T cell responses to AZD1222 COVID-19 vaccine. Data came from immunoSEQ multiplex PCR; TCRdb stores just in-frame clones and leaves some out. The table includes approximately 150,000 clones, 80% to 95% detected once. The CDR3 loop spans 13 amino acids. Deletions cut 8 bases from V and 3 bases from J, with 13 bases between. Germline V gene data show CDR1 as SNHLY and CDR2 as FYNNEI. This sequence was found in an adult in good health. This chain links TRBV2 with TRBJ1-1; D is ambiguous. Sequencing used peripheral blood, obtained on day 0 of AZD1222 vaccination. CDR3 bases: TGTGCCAGCTGTGCTAGGTGGGACACTGAAGCTTTCTTT. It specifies CASCARWDTEAFF.